These 9 T cell receptor beta chains came from one sample sequenced in a study of T cell changes during pregnancy in multiple sclerosis. Libraries were prepared by immunoSEQ multiplex PCR; TCRdb keeps only in-frame clonotypes and omits some of them. This table holds around 57,000 clones, roughly 91% found once. The specimen was peripheral blood, collected after pregnancy. Receptors were obtained from a female donor in good health, enrolled as a control in a pregnancy study.

The genes are TRBV7-8 and TRBJ2-1; D is uncertain. The CDR3 totals 15 residues. CDR1 is SGHVS, CDR2 FQNEAQ, per germline. Trimming removed 1 base from V and 10 bases from J, with 17 bases in between. This chain's CDR3 is CASSLESGFLPEQFF. The CDR3 nucleotides are TGTGCCAGCAGCTTAGAATCCGGGTTCCTCCCGGAGCAGTTCTTC.

The CDR3 sequence: CASSPLPSGGAPYTQYF. The CDR3 coding sequence is TGTGCCAGCAGCCCCCTGCCTAGCGGGGGGGCCCCGTATACGCAGTATTTT. This chain joins TRBV27 and TRBJ2-3; 12 positions match TRBD2. The V segment lost 6 bases and the J segment 7 bases; nucleotides outside the gene matches: 14. In germline, CDR1 is MNHEY, CDR2 SMNVEV (reference sequence). The CDR3 loop spans 17 amino acids.

This chain joins TRBV2 and TRBJ1-1; D ambiguous. This CDR3 is 13 amino acids long. V lost 3 bases and J 1 base, leaving 6 bases between the germline ends. CDR1 is SNHLY and CDR2 is FYNNEI in the germline V gene. CDR3 loop: CASSDLANTEAFF. The CDR3 coding sequence is TGTGCCAGCAGTGACTTGGCGAACACTGAAGCTTTCTTT. The full variable domain, completed using reference TRBV2 and TRBJ1-1, is EPEVTQTPSHQVTQMGQEVILRCVPISNHLYFYWYRQILGQKVEFLVSFYNNEISEKSEIFDDQFSVERPDGSNFTLKIRSTKLEDSAMYFCASSDLANTEAFFGQGTRLTVV.

This chain uses TRBV9 with TRBJ2-3; 9 bases match TRBD2. This CDR3 contains 16 residues. CDR1 is SGDLS, CDR2 YYNGEE, per germline. Trimming took 3 bases from V and 3 from J; bases not matched to a gene: 8. In DNA form, the CDR3 reads TGTGCCAGCAGCGACGGGCTAGCGGGGTTAACAGATACGCAGTATTTT. Amino acid sequence: CASSDGLAGLTDTQYF.

This clone was counted once. This chain joins TRBV12-5 and TRBJ1-4, with a weak D call TRBD1 (5 bases). V was clipped by 10 bases and J by 4 bases, with 10 bases between them. The CDR3 contains 12 residues. Germline assignment: CDR1 LGHNT and CDR2 FRNRAP. The CDR3 region has the DNA TGTGCTACAAAAGGGGTTAATGAAAAACTGTTTTTT. Amino acid sequence: CATKGVNEKLFF.

The chain links TRBV7-8 to TRBJ1-1; the D is unclear. Per germline, CDR1 SGHVS and CDR2 FQNEAQ. V lost 2 bases and J lost 7, with 8 bases in between. This CDR3 comprises 12 residues. CDR3 sequence: CASSLIGYEAFF. The CDR3 DNA is TGTGCCAGCAGCTTAATCGGGTATGAAGCTTTCTTT.

The rearrangement uses TRBV5-4 and TRBJ2-1; the match to TRBD2 covers 10 bases. The trim removed 2 bases at V and 7 bases at J, leaving 6 bases unmatched. The CDR3 is 15 amino acids. From germline, CDR1 is SGHNT and CDR2 YYREEE (reference sequence). CDR3 loop: CASSFSGGVFNEQFF. CDR3 coding DNA: TGTGCCAGCAGCTTCAGCGGGGGGGTATTTAATGAGCAGTTCTTC. The full variable domain, in which reference TRBV5-4 and TRBJ2-1 provide the parts outside the CDR3, is ETGVTQSPTHLIKTRGQQVTLRCSSQSGHNTVSWYQQALGQGPQFIFQYYREEENGRGNFPPRFSGLQFPNYSSELNVNALELDDSALYLCASSFSGGVFNEQFFGPGTRLTVL.

This clone was recorded only once. The chain couples TRBV19 to TRBJ2-3; 8 bases are shared with TRBD1. The CDR3 length is 15 residues. The germline CDR1 and CDR2 sequences are LNHDA and SQIVND (reference sequence). With V trimmed by 10 bases and J by 5 bases, 14 bases remained unmatched. For the CDR3, the DNA is TGTGCCACCGGACAATGGACAGGGTGGAGAGATACGCAGTATTTT. Translation: CATGQWTGWRDTQYF. Full variable domain (missing parts from reference TRBV19 and TRBJ2-3): DGGITQSPKYLFRKEGQNVTLSCEQNLNHDAMYWYRQDPGQGLRLIYYSQIVNDFQKGDIAEGYSVSREKKESFPLTVTSAQKNPTAFYLCATGQWTGWRDTQYFGPGTRLTVL.

V is TRBV9 and J is TRBJ1-1; 10 bases match TRBD1. Germline-derived CDR1 and CDR2 are SGDLS and YYNGEE. This CDR3 has 17 amino acids. V lost 4 bases to trimming and J lost 3 bases; unmatched junction nucleotides: 12. The DNA of the CDR3 is TGTGCCAGCAGCTCAACCGGGACAGGGGCCGGATACACTGAAGCTTTCTTT. Translating gives CASSSTGTGAGYTEAFF.